A selection of T cell receptor beta chains follows, all from one sample in a study of T-cell reconstitution after alpha-beta-depleted transplantation in children. TCRdb called the PCR reads again in MiXCR, with one record for every CDR3 protein. The sample gives around 410,000 distinct CDR3 sequences, around 9.9% of which show up once; roughly 6% is in the top ten. This specimen consisted of PBMCs from the stem cell graft donor, obtained from the stem cell graft. The receptors shown here come from a human donor who donated a stem cell graft to a child with acute myeloid leukemia. Each CDR3 is given with its conserved first and last residue. Fields, in order: D gene, J gene, CDR3 length, V gene, clone size, CDR3 protein, CDR3 DNA. The D gene is left open where the match is weak. Not all rows give a size; the values are once, few, many and, for expanded clones, a class.

. TRBJ2-5 13 TRBV19 . CASSMTSQETQYF TGTGCCAGTAGTATGACTAGCCAAGAGACCCAGTACTTC
. TRBJ2-6 15 TRBV5-1 once CASSGGHSGANGLTF TGCGCCAGCAGCGGCGGACATTCTGGGGCCAACGGCCTGACTTTC
TRBD2 TRBJ2-5 14 TRBV20-1 few CSARVPTSGETQYF TGCAGTGCTAGAGTCCCGACTAGCGGGGAGACCCAGTACTTC
. TRBJ2-1 13 TRBV12-3/TRBV12-4 . CASTMGSYNEQFF TGTGCCAGCACCATGGGATCATACAATGAGCAGTTCTTC
TRBD2 TRBJ2-1 14 TRBV29-1 . CSVALASGGGEQFF TGCAGCGTTGCCTTGGCTAGCGGGGGGGGGGAGCAGTTCTTC
. TRBJ1-2 14 TRBV6-1 . CASVPTGGSHGYTF TGTGCCAGCGTGCCGACGGGAGGGAGCCATGGCTACACCTTC
. TRBJ2-7 16 TRBV7-2 few CASSLSSGRVVYEQYF TGTGCCAGCAGCCTATCCTCGGGACGCGTGGTCTACGAGCAGTACTTC
TRBD2 TRBJ2-3 18 TRBV7-9 . CASSLVRTSGGTTDTQYF TGTGCCAGCAGCTTAGTGCGGACTAGCGGGGGGACTACAGATACGCAGTATTTT
. TRBJ2-5 14 TRBV6-2/TRBV6-3 few CASSYLILQETQYF TGTGCCAGCAGTTACCTTATCCTTCAAGAGACCCAGTACTTC
. TRBJ1-4 14 TRBV20-1 many CSAREGAGNEKLFF TGCAGTGCTAGAGAGGGTGCAGGGAATGAAAAACTGTTTTTT
. TRBJ1-2 15 TRBV20-1 . CSARVLGSPAGGYTF TGCAGTGCTAGAGTTTTGGGCTCCCCTGCGGGGGGCTACACCTTC
TRBD1 TRBJ1-5 14 TRBV30 . CAWSVGQGMQPQHF TGTGCCTGGAGTGTAGGACAGGGTATGCAGCCCCAGCATTTT
TRBD1 TRBJ1-1 14 TRBV13 few CASSLGTGGVTAFF TGTGCCAGCAGCTTAGGGACAGGGGGGGTGACGGCTTTCTTT
TRBD2 TRBJ2-1 14 TRBV20-1 . CSANSGLVSNEQFF TGCAGTGCCAACTCGGGACTAGTCTCGAATGAGCAGTTCTTC
. TRBJ2-1 16 TRBV7-9 . CASSRSGNLPYNEQFF TGTGCCAGCAGCAGATCCGGGAATCTTCCTTACAATGAGCAGTTCTTC
TRBD2 TRBJ2-1 14 TRBV29-1 few CSVSASGGAGEQFF TGCAGCGTTTCAGCTAGCGGGGGGGCGGGAGAGCAGTTCTTC
. TRBJ1-5 13 TRBV3-1 . CASSVMGNQPQHF TGTGCCAGCAGCGTTATGGGGAATCAGCCCCAGCATTTT
TRBD2 TRBJ2-5 18 TRBV12-3/TRBV12-4 few CASSSGTSGDNFQETQYF TGTGCCAGCAGCTCCGGGACTAGCGGGGATAACTTTCAAGAGACCCAGTACTTC
. TRBJ2-3 20 TRBV19 . CASSIDRGAGIAQKGDTQYF TGTGCCAGTAGTATAGACCGAGGGGCCGGAATAGCCCAGAAAGGAGATACGCAGTATTTT
TRBD1 TRBJ2-2 15 TRBV11-2 . CASSDRAGNTGELFF TGTGCCAGCAGCGACAGGGCGGGGAACACCGGGGAGCTGTTTTTT
. TRBJ1-2 12 TRBV10-3 many CAISEWSYGYTF TGTGCCATCAGTGAGTGGTCCTATGGCTACACCTTC
TRBD1 TRBJ2-7 15 TRBV15 . CATSRDPQGAKEQYF TGTGCCACCAGCAGAGATCCCCAGGGGGCTAAGGAGCAGTACTTC
TRBD2 TRBJ2-2 21 TRBV5-1 . CASSLFLGASGRAVNTGELFF TGCGCCAGCAGCTTGTTCCTTGGTGCGAGCGGGAGGGCCGTGAACACCGGGGAGCTGTTTTTT
. TRBJ1-2 12 TRBV7-2 many CASSLTGQGYTF TGTGCCAGCAGCTTAACAGGGCAGGGCTACACCTTC
. TRBJ1-3 17 TRBV6-5 . CASSSGGRRHSGNTIYF TGTGCCAGCAGTTCCGGGGGGCGGCGACACTCTGGAAACACCATATATTTT
. TRBJ2-7 14 TRBV5-6 few CASSLWLPGVEQYF TGTGCCAGCAGCTTGTGGCTCCCGGGCGTCGAGCAGTACTTC